This TCR beta chain was identified in a study of cytomegalovirus exposure and HLA in healthy donors. Study-wide results and caveats: The listing of roughly 160 TCR beta chains classed them as cytomegalovirus-associated. TCR beta chain V- and J-gene trimming was linked, in a later analysis, to a missense variant in DCLRE1C. In a later analysis, approximately 15,000 TCR beta sequences were associated with HLA alleles at 0.05 false discovery rate. The authors reported that TCR beta sequences could predict HLA-A and HLA-B alleles. These predictions were accurate for most subjects in the first cohort.

In germline, CDR1 is SGHNT, CDR2 YYREEE (reference sequence). Trimming took 0 bases from V and 7 from J, leaving 8 bases between them. This CDR3 has 14 amino acids. The study ran its PCR with 60 Vbeta and 13 Jbeta primers. Assay used: immunoSEQ multiplex PCR; TCRdb lists only in-frame clones, some missing. Of about 200,000 clones detected, about three quarters appear once; the ten largest clones hold 1.1%. Points on this clone: The antigen is undetermined.

Sequencing was performed on PBMCs. This chain uses TRBV5-4 with TRBJ1-6; D not resolved. The TCR sequence derives from a woman between 40 and 50 years old in good health and CMV-seronegative. The CDR3 bases are TGTGCCAGCAGCTTGGGGCATGCAAATTCACCCCTCCACTTT. Its translation is CASSLGHANSPLHF.